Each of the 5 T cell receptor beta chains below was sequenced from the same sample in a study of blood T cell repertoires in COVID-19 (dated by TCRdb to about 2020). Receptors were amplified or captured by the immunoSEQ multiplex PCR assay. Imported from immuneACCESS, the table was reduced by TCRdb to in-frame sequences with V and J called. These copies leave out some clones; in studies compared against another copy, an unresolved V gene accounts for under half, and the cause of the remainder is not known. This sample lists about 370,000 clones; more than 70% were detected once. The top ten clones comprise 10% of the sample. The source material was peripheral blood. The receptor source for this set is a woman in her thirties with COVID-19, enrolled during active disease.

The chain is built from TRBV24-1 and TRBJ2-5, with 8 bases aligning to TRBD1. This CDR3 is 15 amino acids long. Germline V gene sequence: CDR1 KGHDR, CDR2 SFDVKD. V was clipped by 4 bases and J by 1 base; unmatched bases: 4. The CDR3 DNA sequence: TGTGCCACCAGTGACATCGGGACAGGCCAAGAGACCCAGTACTTC. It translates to CATSDIGTGQETQYF.

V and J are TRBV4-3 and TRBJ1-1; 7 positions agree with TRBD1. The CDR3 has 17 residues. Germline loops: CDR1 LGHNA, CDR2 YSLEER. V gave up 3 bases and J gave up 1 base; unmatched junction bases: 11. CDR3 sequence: CASSQRETRDRNTEAFF. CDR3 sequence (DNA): TGCGCCAGCAGCCAGAGGGAGACCCGGGACAGGAACACTGAAGCTTTCTTT.

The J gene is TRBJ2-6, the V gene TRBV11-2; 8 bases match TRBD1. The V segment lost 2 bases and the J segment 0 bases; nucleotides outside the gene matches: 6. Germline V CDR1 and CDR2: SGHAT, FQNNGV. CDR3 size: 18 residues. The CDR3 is CASSLLTGVYSGANVLTF. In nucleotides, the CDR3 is TGTGCCAGCAGCTTACTGACAGGGGTCTACTCTGGGGCCAACGTCCTGACTTTC.

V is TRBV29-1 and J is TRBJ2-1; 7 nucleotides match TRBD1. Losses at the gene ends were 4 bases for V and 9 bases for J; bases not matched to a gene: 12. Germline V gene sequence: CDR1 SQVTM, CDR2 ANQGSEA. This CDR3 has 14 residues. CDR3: CSVAPTPPGGEQFF. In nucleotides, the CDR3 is TGCAGCGTTGCCCCAACTCCTCCAGGGGGTGAGCAGTTCTTC.

The CDR3 region has the DNA TGTGCCAGCAGCCGACTCACCTTAGCGGGAGTTAGCACAGATACGCAGTATTTT. Its protein product is CASSRLTLAGVSTDTQYF. This chain links TRBV7-3 with TRBJ2-3; 9 positions match TRBD2. Losses at the gene ends were 5 bases for V and 0 bases for J; bases not matched to a gene: 12. Germline lookup yields CDR1 SGHTA and CDR2 FQGTGA. The CDR3 loop spans 18 amino acids.